The clone carrying this T cell receptor (beta chain) showed up many times. With 5 bases removed from V and 1 base from J, the gap between germline ends came to 12 bases. From germline, CDR1 is DFQATT and CDR2 SNEGSKA (reference sequence). CDR3 length: 14 amino acids. This record comes from a study of CD8 T cells in ankylosing spondylitis. Quantitative 5'-RACE was performed with molecular barcodes, and it yielded the TCR beta libraries. TCRdb re-derived calls from the 5' RACE reads in MiXCR, one entry per CDR3 protein. The sample includes about 240,000 distinct CDR3 sequences, 9.5% to 12% of them seen just once.

The J gene is TRBJ2-1, the V gene TRBV20-1; D is uncertain. The source is a male donor with ankylosing spondylitis or in good health (not recorded which). Sample: blood, either unsorted or a sorted T cell fraction (not recorded which). CDR3 protein: CSAEMAKSYNEQFF. CDR3 nucleotide sequence: TGCAGTGCTGAGATGGCGAAGTCCTACAATGAGCAGTTCTTC.